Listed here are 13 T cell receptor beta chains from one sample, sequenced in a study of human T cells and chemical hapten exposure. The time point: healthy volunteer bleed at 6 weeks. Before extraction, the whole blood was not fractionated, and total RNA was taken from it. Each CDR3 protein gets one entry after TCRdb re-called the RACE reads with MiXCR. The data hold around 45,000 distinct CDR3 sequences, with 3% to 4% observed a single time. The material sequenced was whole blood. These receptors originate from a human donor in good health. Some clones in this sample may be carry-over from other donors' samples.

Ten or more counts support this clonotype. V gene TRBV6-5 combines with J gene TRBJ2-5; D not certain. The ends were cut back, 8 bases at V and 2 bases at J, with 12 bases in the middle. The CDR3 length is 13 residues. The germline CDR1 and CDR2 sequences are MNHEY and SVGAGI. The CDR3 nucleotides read TGTGCCAGCTCGTCCTACGTACAAGAGACCCAGTACTTC. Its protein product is CASSSYVQETQYF.

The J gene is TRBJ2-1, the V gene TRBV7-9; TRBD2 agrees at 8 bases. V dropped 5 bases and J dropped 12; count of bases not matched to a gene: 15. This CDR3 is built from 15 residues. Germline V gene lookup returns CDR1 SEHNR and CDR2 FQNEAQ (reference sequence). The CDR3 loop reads CASSLLRAGGTGQFF. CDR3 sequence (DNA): TGTGCCAGCAGCCTACTACGGGCGGGAGGTACGGGGCAGTTCTTC.

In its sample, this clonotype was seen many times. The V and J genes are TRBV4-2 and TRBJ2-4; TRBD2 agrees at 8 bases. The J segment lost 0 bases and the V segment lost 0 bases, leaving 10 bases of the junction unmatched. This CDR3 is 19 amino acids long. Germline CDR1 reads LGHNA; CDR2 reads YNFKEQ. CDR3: CASSQDVPTSGRAKNIQYF. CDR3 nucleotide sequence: TGTGCCAGCAGCCAAGATGTCCCCACTAGCGGACGAGCCAAAAACATTCAGTACTTC.

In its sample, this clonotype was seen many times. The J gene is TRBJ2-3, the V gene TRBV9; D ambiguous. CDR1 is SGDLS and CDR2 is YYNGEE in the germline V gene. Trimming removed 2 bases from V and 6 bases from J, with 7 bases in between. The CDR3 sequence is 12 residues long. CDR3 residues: CASSVGRDTQYF. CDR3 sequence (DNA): TGTGCCAGCAGCGTGGGAAGGGATACGCAGTATTTT.

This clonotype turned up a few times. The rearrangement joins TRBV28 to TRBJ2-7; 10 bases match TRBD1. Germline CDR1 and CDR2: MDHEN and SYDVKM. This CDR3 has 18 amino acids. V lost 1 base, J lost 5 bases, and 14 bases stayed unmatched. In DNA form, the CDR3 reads TGTGCCAGCAGTTTATTAGAGCCCCGACAGGGGGCTTTCCACGAGCAGTACTTC. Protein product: CASSLLEPRQGAFHEQYF. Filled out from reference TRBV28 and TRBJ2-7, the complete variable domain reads DVKVTQSSRYLVKRTGEKVFLECVQDMDHENMFWYRQDPGLGLRLIYFSYDVKMKEKGDIPEGYSVSREKKERFSLILESASTNQTSMYLCASSLLEPRQGAFHEQYFGPGTRLTVT.

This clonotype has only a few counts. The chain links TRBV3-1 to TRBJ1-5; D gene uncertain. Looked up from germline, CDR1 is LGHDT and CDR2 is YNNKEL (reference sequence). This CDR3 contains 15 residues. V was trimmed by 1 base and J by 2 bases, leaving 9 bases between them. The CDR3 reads CASSQGDRGNQPQHF. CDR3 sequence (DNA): TGTGCCAGCAGCCAAGGGGATCGAGGCAATCAGCCCCAGCATTTT.

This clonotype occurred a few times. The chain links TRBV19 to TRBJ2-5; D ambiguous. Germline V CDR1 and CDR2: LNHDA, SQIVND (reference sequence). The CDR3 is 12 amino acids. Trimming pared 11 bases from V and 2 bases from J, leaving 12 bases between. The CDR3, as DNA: TGTGCCTCCGCCACGCCGCAAGAGACCCAGTACTTC. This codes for CASATPQETQYF.

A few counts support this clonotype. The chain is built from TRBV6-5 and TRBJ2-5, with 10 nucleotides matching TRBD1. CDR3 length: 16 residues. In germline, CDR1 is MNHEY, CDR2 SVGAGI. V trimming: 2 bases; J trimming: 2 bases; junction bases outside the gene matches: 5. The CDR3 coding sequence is TGTGCCAGCAGTTACGGGGACAGGGGATCTCAAGAGACCCAGTACTTC. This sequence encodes CASSYGDRGSQETQYF.

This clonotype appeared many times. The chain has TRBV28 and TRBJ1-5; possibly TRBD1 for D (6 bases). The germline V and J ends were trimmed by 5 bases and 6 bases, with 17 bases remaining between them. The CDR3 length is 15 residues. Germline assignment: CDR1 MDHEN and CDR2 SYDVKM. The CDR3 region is CASSAVGQSLQPQHF. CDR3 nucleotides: TGTGCCAGCAGTGCGGTAGGACAGTCCCTTCAGCCCCAGCATTTT.

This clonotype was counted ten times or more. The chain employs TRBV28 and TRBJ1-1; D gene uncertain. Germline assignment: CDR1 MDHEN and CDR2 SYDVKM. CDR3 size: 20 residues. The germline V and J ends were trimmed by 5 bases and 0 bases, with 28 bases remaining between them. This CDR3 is CASSPFDLGVERTMNTEAFF. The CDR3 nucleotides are TGTGCCAGCAGTCCCTTCGACTTAGGAGTGGAGAGAACCATGAACACTGAAGCTTTCTTT.

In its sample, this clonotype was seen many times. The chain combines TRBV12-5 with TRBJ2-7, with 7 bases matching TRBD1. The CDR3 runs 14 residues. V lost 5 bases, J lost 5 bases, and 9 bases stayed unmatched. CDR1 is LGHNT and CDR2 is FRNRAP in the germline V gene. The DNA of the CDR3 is TGTGCTAGTGGTCCCACAGGGGTCAAGGACGAGCAGTACTTC. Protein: CASGPTGVKDEQYF.

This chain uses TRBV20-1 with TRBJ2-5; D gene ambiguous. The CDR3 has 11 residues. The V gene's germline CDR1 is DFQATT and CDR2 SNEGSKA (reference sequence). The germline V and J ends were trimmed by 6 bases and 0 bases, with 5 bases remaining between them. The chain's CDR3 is CSAQHQETQYF. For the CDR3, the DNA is TGCAGTGCCCAACACCAAGAGACCCAGTACTTC.

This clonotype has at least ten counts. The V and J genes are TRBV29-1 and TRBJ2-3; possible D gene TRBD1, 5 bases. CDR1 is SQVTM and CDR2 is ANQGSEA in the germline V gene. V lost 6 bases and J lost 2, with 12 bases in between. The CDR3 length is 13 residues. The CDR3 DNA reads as TGCAGCGTACGACAGAGCCTCACAGATACGCAGTATTTT. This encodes CSVRQSLTDTQYF.